Shown below are 28 T cell receptor beta chains from a single sample sequenced in a study of cytomegalovirus exposure and HLA in healthy donors. PCR primers comprised 60 Vbeta and 13 Jbeta primers. Repertoires were generated with immunoSEQ multiplex PCR, while TCRdb's copy carries only in-frame clones and drops some. This sample has about 180,000 clones; approximately 77% occur once, and the top ten carry around 2.4%. The material sequenced was PBMCs. Receptor source: a female donor in good health and CMV-seronegative.

The J gene is TRBJ2-7, the V gene TRBV4-3, with D tentatively TRBD2 (5 bases). Trimming removed 1 base at V and 2 bases at J, with 12 bases between. Germline lookup yields CDR1 LGHNA and CDR2 YSLEER. The CDR3 extends over 15 amino acids. The CDR3 protein is CASSQVADFPYEQYF. Written as DNA, the CDR3 is TGCGCCAGCAGCCAAGTTGCGGACTTCCCCTACGAGCAGTACTTC.

This clone was picked up a small number of times. The V and J genes are TRBV9 and TRBJ2-1; the D is unclear. The CDR3 is 13 residues long. Germline V CDR1 and CDR2: SGDLS, YYNGEE. Trimming shortened V by 0 bases and J by 9 bases, and 10 bases separated the two germline ends. The DNA for the CDR3 is TGTGCCAGCAGCGTAGAAACTCCCGGTGAGCAGTTCTTC. Translated: CASSVETPGEQFF. Variable domain in full (rest from reference TRBV9 and TRBJ2-1): DSGVTQTPKHLITATGQRVTLRCSPRSGDLSVYWYQQSLDQGLQFLIQYYNGEERAKGNILERFSAQQFPDLHSELNLSSLELGDSALYFCASSVETPGEQFFGPGTRLTVL.

This rearrangement joins TRBV7-2 to TRBJ2-6; no firm D call. The CDR3 sequence is 15 residues long. Germline CDR1 is SGHTA and CDR2 is FQGNSA. The V end lost 3 bases, the J end lost 2 bases, and 8 bases lay between the germline ends. CDR3 nucleotides: TGTGCCAGCAGCTTTAGAGGAGCTGGGGCCAACGTCCTGACTTTC. This gives the protein CASSFRGAGANVLTF.

J is TRBJ1-2 and V is TRBV9; weak D call: TRBD1 (6 bases). Trimming stripped 5 bases from V and 0 bases from J, with 11 bases between. Germline CDR1 SGDLS, CDR2 YYNGEE. This CDR3 contains 14 residues. The CDR3 DNA follows: TGTGCCAGCAGGAGACAGGATTCTAACTATGGCTACACCTTC. Translation gives CASRRQDSNYGYTF.

The rearrangement uses TRBV7-9 and TRBJ2-7; possible D gene TRBD2, 5 bases. Germline-derived CDR1 and CDR2 are SEHNR and FQNEAQ (reference sequence). This CDR3 has 15 amino acids. The V end was cut by 4 bases, the J end by 4 bases, with 17 bases between. CDR3 region: CASSSTGPGGYEQYF. The CDR3 nucleotides are TGTGCCAGCAGCTCTACCGGGCCCGGAGGATACGAGCAGTACTTC.

This chain uses TRBV6-1 with TRBJ1-4; weak D call: TRBD1 (5 bases). Per the germline V gene, CDR1 is MNHNS and CDR2 is SASEGT. V was trimmed by 7 bases and J by 3 bases, leaving 15 bases between them. The CDR3 has 15 residues. CDR3 loop: CASTTTVTSNEKLFF. The DNA for the CDR3 is TGTGCCAGCACTACGACAGTCACCTCTAATGAAAAACTGTTTTTT.

This sequence joins TRBV6-5 and TRBJ1-5; D gene unclear. Trimming left V 0 bases short and J 1 base short, with 10 bases between. The CDR3 consists of 16 residues. Germline CDR1 is MNHEY and CDR2 is SVGAGI. CDR3 nucleotide sequence: TGTGCCAGCAGTTACTCGAGACCCAGGAGCAATCAGCCCCAGCATTTT. Translated, it gives CASSYSRPRSNQPQHF.

The rearrangement uses TRBV7-6 and TRBJ1-5; D call uncertain. CDR1 and CDR2 from the germline V gene are SGHVS and FNYEAQ. The V end was cut by 1 base, the J end by 7 bases, with 11 bases between. The CDR3 spans 14 residues. The CDR3 is CASSLVRGGQPQHF. The CDR3 DNA reads TGTGCCAGCAGCTTAGTTCGGGGAGGGCAGCCCCAGCATTTT.

With respect to this clone: A junction end diverges from the germline sequence, so it may reflect a read error. The DNA for the CDR3 is TGTGCTAGCAGCTCGGGACTAGCGGGAGGCGGTCGGGCAGATACGCAGTATTTT. It specifies CASSSGLAGGGRADTQYF. The rearrangement links TRBV7-7 to TRBJ2-3; TRBD2 matches 15 bases. CDR1 is SSHAT and CDR2 is FNYEAQ in the germline V gene (reference sequence). The CDR3 has 18 amino acids. Full variable domain (outside the CDR3, taken from reference TRBV7-7 and TRBJ2-3): GAGVSQSPRYKVTKRGQDVTLRCDPISSHATLYWYQQALGQGPEFLTYFNYEAQPDKSGLPSDRFSAERPEGSISTLTIQRTEQRDSAMYRCASSSGLAGGGRADTQYFGPGTRLTVL.

In its sample, this clone was seen once. This rearrangement joins TRBV9 to TRBJ1-1; TRBD1 aligns across 10 bases. V shed 2 bases, J shed 0 bases, and the junction held 4 bases outside the gene matches. Germline CDR1 reads SGDLS; CDR2 reads YYNGEE. The CDR3 totals 16 residues. The CDR3 DNA is TGTGCCAGCAGCGTGACTGACAGGGGGCTGAACACTGAAGCTTTCTTT. This translates into CASSVTDRGLNTEAFF. Full variable domain (rest looked up from reference TRBV9 and TRBJ1-1): DSGVTQTPKHLITATGQRVTLRCSPRSGDLSVYWYQQSLDQGLQFLIQYYNGEERAKGNILERFSAQQFPDLHSELNLSSLELGDSALYFCASSVTDRGLNTEAFFGQGTRLTVV.

The V gene is TRBV28, the J gene TRBJ2-1, with 14 bases aligning to TRBD2. Looked up from germline, CDR1 is MDHEN and CDR2 is SYDVKM. The CDR3 has 17 amino acids. Germline trimming cut 7 bases from V and 7 bases from J; bases unmatched to any gene: 12. CDR3 amino acids: CASTSPGLAGVGNEQFF. The CDR3 coding sequence is TGTGCCAGCACCTCCCCGGGACTAGCGGGGGTAGGAAATGAGCAGTTCTTC. Full variable domain (remainder filled in from reference TRBV28 and TRBJ2-1): DVKVTQSSRYLVKRTGEKVFLECVQDMDHENMFWYRQDPGLGLRLIYFSYDVKMKEKGDIPEGYSVSREKKERFSLILESASTNQTSMYLCASTSPGLAGVGNEQFFGPGTRLTVL.

The chain links TRBV27 to TRBJ1-3; D unresolved. Trimming removed 5 bases at V and 4 bases at J, with 9 bases between. CDR1 and CDR2 from the germline V gene are MNHEY and SMNVEV (reference sequence). The CDR3 runs 13 residues. The CDR3 is CASSLDMGNTIYF. Here the CDR3 DNA reads TGTGCCAGCAGTCTCGACATGGGAAACACCATATATTTT.

Only one count was recorded for this clone. The chain uses TRBV29-1 and TRBJ2-3, with TRBD1 as a possible D gene (6 bases). Germline assignment: CDR1 SQVTM and CDR2 ANQGSEA. The CDR3 covers 14 residues. Trimming took 7 bases from V and 2 from J, leaving 16 bases between them. CDR3: CSGAGTFDTDTQYF. The CDR3 DNA follows: TGCAGCGGTGCAGGGACATTTGACACAGATACGCAGTATTTT.

The chain employs TRBV7-2 and TRBJ1-1; D gene unclear. V was shortened by 3 bases and J by 6 bases, with 11 bases between the two germline ends. The CDR3 runs to 13 residues. The germline V gene encodes CDR1 SGHTA and CDR2 FQGNSA. CDR3 loop: CASSFRREAEAFF. The CDR3 coding sequence is TGTGCCAGCAGCTTTCGGAGGGAGGCTGAAGCTTTCTTT.

The genes are TRBV7-3 and TRBJ2-1; maybe TRBD2 (5 bases). The ends were cut back, 5 bases at V and 2 bases at J, with 10 bases in the middle. There are 14 residues in the CDR3. Per germline, CDR1 SGHTA and CDR2 FQGTGA. The CDR3 DNA reads TGTGCCAGCAGCCCCGGAGGCCCCTACAATGAGCAGTTCTTC. It encodes CASSPGGPYNEQFF.

This chain connects TRBV5-4 to TRBJ2-7; 10 positions match TRBD1. Germline V gene lookup returns CDR1 SGHNT and CDR2 YYREEE (reference sequence). V gave up 6 bases and J gave up 3 bases; unmatched junction bases: 9. This CDR3 region has 15 residues. CDR3 protein: CASTQGTGVLYEQYF. For the CDR3, the DNA is TGTGCCAGCACCCAAGGGACAGGGGTGCTCTACGAGCAGTACTTC.

The CDR3, as DNA: TGTGCCAGCAGCTTAGGAGGGAGGGGTACTCAGCCCCAGCATTTT. Its protein is CASSLGGRGTQPQHF. V is TRBV7-2 and J is TRBJ1-5; weak D call: TRBD1 (5 bases). Germline V gives CDR1 SGHTA, CDR2 FQGNSA. Trimming stripped 1 base from V and 6 bases from J, with 13 bases between. This CDR3 has 15 residues.

This clone came up a few times. The chain recombines TRBV6-5 with TRBJ2-7; D perhaps matches TRBD2 (6 bases). Trimming shortened V by 7 bases and J by 4 bases, and 14 bases separated the two germline ends. Per germline, CDR1 MNHEY and CDR2 SVGAGI. CDR3 size: 13 residues. The CDR3 sequence: CASKRGTGYEQYF. DNA for the CDR3: TGTGCCAGCAAACGGGGGACGGGATACGAGCAGTACTTC.

V is TRBV14 and J is TRBJ1-6; no reliable D call. Germline assignment: CDR1 SGHDN and CDR2 FVKESK. Trimming stripped 1 base from V and 8 bases from J, with 12 bases between. The CDR3 length is 15 residues. CDR3 in DNA: TGTGCCAGCAGCCAAGGGCTAGGTCCGGATTCACCCCTCCACTTT. This codes for CASSQGLGPDSPLHF. Filled out from reference TRBV14 and TRBJ1-6, the complete variable domain reads EAGVTQFPSHSVIEKGQTVTLRCDPISGHDNLYWYRRVMGKEIKFLLHFVKESKQDESGMPNNRFLAERTGGTYSTLKVQPAELEDSGVYFCASSQGLGPDSPLHFGNGTRLTVT.

This chain joins TRBV7-9 and TRBJ1-1, with D perhaps matching TRBD1 (5 bases). Per the germline V gene, CDR1 is SEHNR and CDR2 is FQNEAQ (reference sequence). V dropped 1 base and J dropped 5 bases, with 20 bases sitting between them. CDR3 size: 17 residues. The CDR3 protein is CASSLGGWGPRRTEAFF. The CDR3 nucleotides read TGTGCCAGCAGCTTAGGGGGCTGGGGCCCCCGTAGGACTGAAGCTTTCTTT.

The chain combines TRBV7-2 with TRBJ2-5; 8 bases are a match to TRBD1. The J call may be incorrect, as the DNA end agrees better with TRBJ2-7. Germline CDR1 SGHTA, CDR2 FQGNSA. The CDR3 totals 14 residues. CDR3 residues: CASSPYWTGYEQYF. In DNA, the CDR3 is TGTGCCAGCAGCCCTTACTGGACAGGGTACGAGCAGTACTTC.

This clone appeared a single time. V usage is TRBV6-6 and J usage is TRBJ1-2, with D hard to call. CDR1 and CDR2 (germline): MNHNY, SVGAGI (reference sequence). V gave up 7 bases and J gave up 4 bases, with 13 bases separating them. This CDR3 region has 13 residues. The CDR3 DNA reads TGTGCCAGCACCGAGCCTCTGGTCTATGGCTACACCTTC. Protein: CASTEPLVYGYTF.

This chain uses TRBV7-2 with TRBJ2-1, with a possible D match to TRBD2 (5 bases). The CDR3 runs to 12 residues. Germline loops: CDR1 SGHTA, CDR2 FQGNSA. Trimming shortened V by 5 bases and J by 8 bases, and 10 bases separated the two germline ends. This chain's CDR3 is CASSRFSDEQFF. CDR3 nucleotide sequence: TGTGCCAGCAGCCGATTTAGCGATGAGCAGTTCTTC.

In this sample, this clone turned up once. The CDR3 protein is CASSYGEGLNYGYTF. In DNA, the CDR3 is TGTGCCAGCAGTTACGGGGAGGGCTTGAACTATGGCTACACCTTC. This chain links TRBV6-5 with TRBJ1-2; D ambiguous. V was trimmed by 2 bases and J by 2 bases, leaving 12 bases between them. The CDR3 covers 15 residues. From germline, CDR1 is MNHEY and CDR2 SVGAGI.

This clone was counted only a few times. The genes are TRBV30 and TRBJ2-7; 14 bases match TRBD2. This CDR3 comprises 16 residues. The ends lost 1 base at V and 0 bases at J; junction bases unmatched: 2. From germline, CDR1 is GTSNPN and CDR2 SVGIG (reference sequence). The CDR3 nucleotides are TGTGCCTGGAGTGGGACTAGCGGGAGGAGCTCCTACGAGCAGTACTTC. Translation: CAWSGTSGRSSYEQYF.

This clone was recorded once. The chain is built from TRBV5-6 and TRBJ2-7; TRBD1 matches 9 bases. J gave up 5 bases and V 2 bases, and 8 bases lay outside the gene matches. The germline gives CDR1 SGHDT, CDR2 YYEEEE. The CDR3 spans 15 residues. As DNA, the CDR3 is TGTGCCAGCAGCTTAGGACCGGGACAGGGTAACGAGCAGTACTTC. Encoded protein: CASSLGPGQGNEQYF.

This clone was counted a single time. The V gene is TRBV6-7, the J gene TRBJ1-5; D is possibly TRBD1 (5 bases). TRBV6-7 is identified as an open reading frame with a role that is uncertain. With 7 bases removed from V and 0 bases from J, the gap between germline ends came to 13 bases. The CDR3 runs 15 residues. The CDR3 spells CASIPGLCSNQPQHF. CDR3 bases: TGTGCCAGCATACCAGGGCTTTGTAGCAATCAGCCCCAGCATTTT.

The genes are TRBV25-1 and TRBJ2-3, with 8 nucleotides matching TRBD2. Trimming removed 4 bases from V and 0 bases from J; junction bases left unmatched: 3. Per the germline V gene, CDR1 is MGHDK and CDR2 is SYGVNS. This CDR3 spans 15 amino acids. The chain's CDR3 is CASSATSGSTDTQYF. The CDR3 DNA reads as TGTGCCAGCAGTGCCACTAGCGGAAGCACAGATACGCAGTATTTT.